The 2 T cell receptor beta chains listed next were all sequenced from one sample in a study of somatic mutations in cytotoxic T cells in rheumatoid arthritis. The repertoire was sequenced with immunoSEQ multiplex PCR; TCRdb's copy has only in-frame clones and lacks some. The repertoire holds more than 11,000 clones, with about 81% as singletons. The sequencing sample was made of CD8+ T cells sorted from blood. Receptor source: an adult with rheumatoid arthritis.

V usage is TRBV29-1 and J usage is TRBJ2-2; D is unclear. V was pared by 7 bases and J by 5 bases, with 14 bases between. This CDR3 is built from 13 residues. Germline CDR1 is SQVTM and CDR2 is ANQGSEA. The CDR3 spells CSARVAATGELFF. CDR3 coding DNA: TGCAGCGCCCGGGTGGCGGCGACCGGGGAGCTGTTTTTT.

The CDR3 coding sequence is TGTGCCAGTAGATGGGCGAACACTGAAGCTTTCTTT. It is translated as CASRWANTEAFF. This chain links TRBV19 with TRBJ1-1, with D unresolved. V gave up 6 bases and J gave up 1 base, with 6 bases separating them. The CDR3 spans 12 residues. Germline V CDR1 and CDR2: LNHDA, SQIVND (reference sequence).